This is a list of T cell receptor beta chains from one sample in a study of regulatory T cells in long-lasting Graves disease. Via MiXCR, TCRdb re-called the multiplex PCR reads, giving one row per CDR3 protein. The data show about 660,000 distinct CDR3 sequences, about 30% seen once. Sequencing was performed on peripheral blood mononuclear cells (PBMCs), taken when the disease was refractory, from a patient treated with antithyroid drugs. Receptor source: a female donor with Graves disease. Each CDR3 is given with its conserved first and last residue. Each record gives: clone size, V gene, J gene, CDR3 protein. Only part of the rows carry a size: once, few, many, or a class if the clone is expanded.

few,TRBV6-2/TRBV6-3,TRBJ2-7,CASSYSGLAGGRSYEQYF
-,TRBV11-2,TRBJ1-2,CASSLQEGYGYTF
-,TRBV18,TRBJ2-2,CASSGTRNTGELFF
few,TRBV7-9,TRBJ2-5,CASSRGDRGVETQYF
few,TRBV29-1,TRBJ1-2,CSVEGTGAYGYTF
few,TRBV6-1,TRBJ2-7,CASSPLLAGALAEQYF
-,TRBV12-3/TRBV12-4,TRBJ1-1,CASSFSGVEANTEAFF
-,TRBV6-1,TRBJ1-1,CASSEGGGTTEAFF
-,TRBV30,TRBJ2-2,CAWSVGRGTGELFF
-,TRBV5-1,TRBJ2-7,CASSVAGTASSYEQYF
-,TRBV5-1,TRBJ2-2,CATTRDQNTGELFF
few,TRBV7-2,TRBJ1-5,CASSSAQGDQPQHF
few,TRBV14,TRBJ2-7,CASSQWDSGMYEQYF
many,TRBV28,TRBJ1-2,CASSPHRQDGYGYTF
-,TRBV15,TRBJ1-2,CATGQTGGPYGYTF
many,TRBV28,TRBJ1-2,CASSFGRALRRYGYTF
few,TRBV7-6,TRBJ2-7,CASSPSLDEQYF
few,TRBV12-5,TRBJ1-2,CASDLGGRGPGYTF
few,TRBV12-5,TRBJ1-5,CASGFNWDRVLNQPQHF
few,TRBV9,TRBJ2-5,CASSETNSGLQETQYF
-,TRBV5-1,TRBJ2-7,CASSPAGGRSSYEQYF
-,TRBV6-5,TRBJ1-1,CASSYEGLDAFF
-,TRBV9,TRBJ2-7,CASSVNSEPSYEQYF
many,TRBV12-3/TRBV12-4,TRBJ1-2,CASSSGGGYGYTF
-,TRBV6-5,TRBJ2-7,CASSYSGQGSGYEQYF
-,TRBV7-2,TRBJ1-3,CASSTAGADPGNTIYF
-,TRBV5-5,TRBJ2-3,CASSLESYTVTDTQYF
many,TRBV18,TRBJ2-5,CASSPSQLETQYF
-,TRBV5-1,TRBJ1-1,CASSLDAKEAFF
few,TRBV20-1,TRBJ2-7,CSAGTSGPYEQYF
many,TRBV5-8,TRBJ1-1,CASSRRMGGMNTEAFF